These 23 T cell receptor beta chains were all obtained from the same sample, sequenced in a study of blood T cell repertoires in COVID-19 (dated by TCRdb to about 2020). Libraries were made using the immunoSEQ multiplex PCR assay. TCRdb took this table from immuneACCESS and kept in-frame rearrangements with V and J called. Such tables lack part of the clones; where checked against another copy, unresolved V genes explain under half of the gap, and the rest is unexplained. The sample table shows roughly 110,000 clones, and 65% to 75% are seen once. The ten largest clonotypes hold approximately 0.9% of the sample. The sequenced sample consisted of peripheral blood. The receptors shown here come from a human donor with acute or convalescent COVID-19. The donor label of this sample is uncertain.

This clone was observed a single time. The V call is TRBV6-6, the J call TRBJ1-3; no firm D call. The V and J ends lost 8 bases and 1 base respectively, with 6 bases between them. CDR3 length equals 12 residues. Germline V CDR1 and CDR2: MNHNY, SVGAGI (reference sequence). The CDR3 DNA follows: TGTGCCAGCGAGGGTTCTGGAAACACCATATATTTT. Residues: CASEGSGNTIYF.

The gene calls are TRBV6-5 and TRBJ1-3; no clear D gene. Trimming removed 5 bases at V and 9 bases at J, with 11 bases between. Germline values: CDR1 MNHEY, CDR2 SVGAGI. The CDR3 totals 12 residues. This CDR3 is CASSRREVTIYF. The CDR3 region has the DNA TGTGCCAGCAGTCGCCGAGAAGTCACCATATATTTT.

In the case of this clone: At one end the junction does not follow the germline gene, possibly because of a read error. The rearrangement joins TRBV7-7 to TRBJ2-1, with 7 bases that match TRBD1. There are 13 residues in the CDR3. Germline CDR1 is SSHAT and CDR2 is FNYEAQ (reference sequence). CDR3 residues: CASSQDRDNEQFF. CDR3 DNA sequence: TGTGCTAGCAGCCAAGACAGGGACAATGAGCAGTTCTTC.

V usage is TRBV20-1 and J usage is TRBJ2-5, with a weak D call TRBD1 (5 bases). The CDR3 has 11 residues. Trimming pared 5 bases from V and 5 bases from J, leaving 9 bases between. Per the germline V gene, CDR1 is DFQATT and CDR2 is SNEGSKA (reference sequence). The CDR3 loop is CSAAPGETQYF. The CDR3 DNA reads TGCAGTGCTGCCCCAGGGGAGACCCAGTACTTC.

This sequence joins TRBV5-1 and TRBJ2-1; 7 bases agree with TRBD2. V lost 4 bases and J lost 10; bases outside the gene matches: 5. CDR1 is SGHRS and CDR2 is YFSETQ in the germline V gene. The CDR3 spans 12 residues. The CDR3 DNA reads TGCGCCAGCAGCGGTACTAGCGTCGAGCAGTTCTTC. Its protein product is CASSGTSVEQFF.

The V gene is TRBV11-2, the J gene TRBJ2-7, with a tentative D call TRBD1 (5 bases). Germline CDR1 reads SGHAT; CDR2 reads FQNNGV. The CDR3 runs 14 residues. Between the trimmed V and J ends, which lost 0 bases and 0 bases, there was a span of 6 bases. The CDR3 loop reads CASSLEGHSYEQYF. In DNA form, the CDR3 reads TGTGCCAGCAGCTTAGAAGGACACTCCTACGAGCAGTACTTC.

V is TRBV7-3 and J is TRBJ1-6, with 10 bases aligning to TRBD1. The junction had 7 bases not matched to a gene; V was cut back by 4 bases and J by 7 bases. The CDR3 totals 16 residues. Germline V gene data show CDR1 as SGHTA and CDR2 as FQGTGA. The CDR3 here is CASSSRDRGLNSPLHF. The DNA of the CDR3 is TGTGCCAGCAGCTCCCGGGACAGGGGTCTAAATTCACCCCTCCACTTT. Supplemented by reference TRBV7-3 and TRBJ1-6, the full variable domain reads GAGVSQTPSNKVTEKGKYVELRCDPISGHTALYWYRQSLGQGPEFLIYFQGTGAADDSGLPNDRFFAVRPEGSVSTLKIQRTERGDSAVYLCASSSRDRGLNSPLHFGNGTRLTVT.

This clone was seen only a few times. The J gene is TRBJ1-6, the V gene TRBV5-6; 9 positions match TRBD1. The germline CDR1 and CDR2 sequences are SGHDT and YYEEEE. This CDR3 is built from 16 residues. J gave up 7 bases and V 1 base, and 6 bases lay outside the gene matches. The CDR3 reads CASSLRTGTGNSPLHF. DNA for the CDR3: TGTGCCAGCAGCTTGAGGACCGGGACAGGGAATTCACCCCTCCACTTT.

The V gene is TRBV29-1, the J gene TRBJ1-2; the D is unclear. Germline V gives CDR1 SQVTM, CDR2 ANQGSEA. The CDR3 has 14 residues. V shed 4 bases and J shed 5 bases, with 17 bases lying between them. The CDR3 loop is CSVVFREGAYGYTF. In DNA, the CDR3 is TGCAGCGTTGTCTTCCGGGAGGGAGCTTATGGCTACACCTTC.

This clone has just a few counts. The chain combines TRBV7-9 with TRBJ1-1, with D uncertain. The CDR3 spans 13 residues. Trimming pared 5 bases from V and 0 bases from J, leaving 7 bases between. Germline V gives CDR1 SEHNR, CDR2 FQNEAQ (reference sequence). CDR3 nucleotide sequence: TGTGCCAGCAGCCCTCAGATGAACACTGAAGCTTTCTTT. Translated: CASSPQMNTEAFF.

The chain carries TRBV14 and TRBJ1-1, with 8 bases lining up with TRBD1. Germline CDR1 SGHDN, CDR2 FVKESK. CDR3 length: 12 residues. The J segment lost 10 bases and the V segment lost 1 base, leaving 2 bases of the junction unmatched. DNA of the CDR3: TGTGCCAGCAGCCAAGGGACAGGGATAGCTTTCTTT. It encodes CASSQGTGIAFF.

The sample holds a few counts of this clone. The rearrangement links TRBV2 to TRBJ1-3; D unresolved. Trimming removed 2 bases from V and 6 bases from J, with 11 bases in between. This CDR3 has 14 residues. CDR1 and CDR2 (germline): SNHLY, FYNNEI. The CDR3 coding sequence is TGTGCCAGCAGTGAACCGGGGTTTGAAAACACCATATATTTT. It is translated as CASSEPGFENTIYF.

V is TRBV5-1 and J is TRBJ2-5; 12 bases fit TRBD2. The germline gives CDR1 SGHRS, CDR2 YFSETQ. This CDR3 is built from 16 residues. V lost 2 bases and J lost 5; bases outside the gene matches: 7. CDR3 DNA sequence: TGCGCCAGCAGCTTCGGACTAGCGGGGAGCAGGGAGACCCAGTACTTC. This encodes CASSFGLAGSRETQYF.

V gene TRBV28 combines with J gene TRBJ2-3; D perhaps matches TRBD1 (7 bases). The CDR3 length is 15 residues. V was cut by 3 bases and J by 3 bases, with 13 bases left in between. Germline loops: CDR1 MDHEN, CDR2 SYDVKM. CDR3: CASSFGRGETDTQYF. CDR3 bases: TGTGCCAGCAGTTTTGGCAGGGGGGAAACAGATACGCAGTATTTT.

J is TRBJ2-2 and V is TRBV28, with a possible D match to TRBD1 (7 bases). Per the germline V gene, CDR1 is MDHEN and CDR2 is SYDVKM. The CDR3 is made up of 15 amino acids. V was clipped by 6 bases and J by 4 bases, with 15 bases between them. CDR3 sequence (DNA): TGTGCCAGCAGACAACAGGGGAGGAGCACCGGGGAGCTGTTTTTT. Encoded protein: CASRQQGRSTGELFF.

The V and J genes are TRBV5-1 and TRBJ2-5, with 9 nucleotides matching TRBD1. Germline lookup yields CDR1 SGHRS and CDR2 YFSETQ. Trimming took 4 bases from V and 5 from J; bases not matched to a gene: 3. The CDR3 totals 13 residues. The CDR3 sequence is CASSTGGQETQYF. DNA of the CDR3: TGCGCCAGCAGCACAGGGGGCCAGGAGACCCAGTACTTC.

The V gene is TRBV7-9, the J gene TRBJ1-2, with D perhaps matching TRBD1 (6 bases). This CDR3 has 12 amino acids. V was shortened by 5 bases and J by 7 bases, with 11 bases between the two germline ends. The V gene's germline CDR1 is SEHNR and CDR2 FQNEAQ (reference sequence). CDR3 in DNA: TGTGCCAGCAGCGGGACAACGGGTGGCTACACCTTC. Residues: CASSGTTGGYTF. Filled out from reference TRBV7-9 and TRBJ1-2, the complete variable domain reads DTGVSQNPRHKITKRGQNVTFRCDPISEHNRLYWYRQTLGQGPEFLTYFQNEAQLEKSRLLSDRFSAERPKGSFSTLEIQRTEQGDSAMYLCASSGTTGGYTFGSGTRLTVV.

J is TRBJ1-5 and V is TRBV2; D call uncertain. Germline CDR1 and CDR2: SNHLY and FYNNEI. The CDR3 is made up of 14 amino acids. The germline V and J ends were trimmed by 4 bases and 0 bases, with 7 bases remaining between them. The CDR3 is CASSVVYSNQPQHF. The DNA of the CDR3 is TGTGCCAGCAGTGTAGTATATAGCAATCAGCCCCAGCATTTT. Filled out from reference TRBV2 and TRBJ1-5, the complete variable domain reads EPEVTQTPSHQVTQMGQEVILRCVPISNHLYFYWYRQILGQKVEFLVSFYNNEISEKSEIFDDQFSVERPDGSNFTLKIRSTKLEDSAMYFCASSVVYSNQPQHFGDGTRLSIL.

The J gene is TRBJ1-4, the V gene TRBV7-2; D is possibly TRBD1 (5 bases). The CDR3 has 14 amino acids. The germline gives CDR1 SGHTA, CDR2 FQGNSA. Trimming removed 2 bases at V and 8 bases at J, with 12 bases between. CDR3 residues: CASSLHPGREKLFF. CDR3 DNA: TGTGCCAGCAGCTTACATCCAGGGAGGGAAAAACTGTTTTTT. The variable domain in full, completed from reference TRBV7-2 and TRBJ1-4, reads GAGVSQSPSNKVTEKGKDVELRCDPISGHTALYWYRQSLGQGLEFLIYFQGNSAPDKSGLPSDRFSAERTGGSVSTLTIQRTQQEDSAVYLCASSLHPGREKLFFGSGTQLSVL.

This chain uses TRBV5-5 with TRBJ1-2, with TRBD1 matching 7 bases. There are 14 residues in the CDR3. Trimming at V came to 0 bases and at J to 4 bases, leaving 3 bases not matched to a gene. Germline V lookup: CDR1 SGHKS, CDR2 YYEKEE (reference sequence). CDR3 in amino acids: CASSLGQGIYGYTF. In DNA form, the CDR3 reads TGTGCCAGCAGCTTGGGACAGGGTATCTATGGCTACACCTTC.

This chain links TRBV12-3 or TRBV12-4 with TRBJ1-3; no clear D. V lost 8 bases, J lost 4 bases, and 12 bases lay in between. The CDR3 consists of 13 residues. The CDR3 loop is CASHSPRGNTIYF. DNA of the CDR3: TGTGCCAGCCACTCCCCGAGAGGAAACACCATATATTTT.

This chain connects TRBV11-2 to TRBJ1-6; D ambiguous. V was shortened by 1 base and J by 9 bases, with 4 bases between the two germline ends. The germline gives CDR1 SGHAT, CDR2 FQNNGV. This CDR3 comprises 12 residues. CDR3 region: CASSLVLSPLHF. The CDR3 DNA is TGTGCCAGCAGCTTAGTCCTTTCACCCCTCCACTTT.

There are a few counts of this clone. J is TRBJ2-3 and V is TRBV7-9; no reliable D call. Germline V gene data show CDR1 as SEHNR and CDR2 as FQNEAQ (reference sequence). V was trimmed by 5 bases and J by 4 bases, leaving 10 bases between them. The CDR3 consists of 13 residues. The CDR3 sequence: CASSPRGPDTQYF. Here the CDR3 DNA reads TGTGCCAGCAGCCCCCGTGGGCCAGATACGCAGTATTTT.